A single sample is the source of the 7 T cell receptor beta chains below, sequenced in a study of shared clonotypes between healthy human individuals (dated by TCRdb to the early 2020s). Library preparation was by the immunoSEQ multiplex PCR assay. TCRdb took over this immuneACCESS table, retaining in-frame rearrangements with V and J assigned. Such tables are incomplete; in checked studies, under half of the missing clones stem from an unresolved V gene, and the remainder is unexplained. The sample data list about 2,500,000 clones, and approximately 92% of these were observed just once. Of the sample, roughly 0.13% is held by the ten largest clones. The sequenced sample was naive CD4+ T cells sorted from blood. This specimen's cell subset or site label, per the study, means: CD45RA+ positively selected. These receptors all come from a man between 18 and 29 years old in good health.

This chain links TRBV21-1 with TRBJ2-2; the table names TRBD1, a call not compared with the DNA. TRBV21-1 is listed as a pseudogene. The CDR3 extends over 19 amino acids. The CDR3 nucleotides are TGTGCCAGCAGCATTCACAGGACCACCCCAAGCCCGAGCACCGGGGAGCTGTTTTTT. It codes for CASSIHRTTPSPSTGELFF.

This clone is a singleton in its sample. V is TRBV30 and J is TRBJ1-1; D possibly corresponds to TRBD1 (6 bases). Germline V CDR1 and CDR2: GTSNPN, SVGIG (reference sequence). Deletions cut 2 bases from V and 1 base from J, with 8 bases between. The CDR3 extends over 13 amino acids. CDR3 DNA: TGTGCCTGGAGTTTGACAGGGAACACTGAAGCTTTCTTT. Translation gives CAWSLTGNTEAFF.

This clone was found a few times. In DNA, the CDR3 is TGCGCCAGCAGTGACCGTGAAGCTTTCTTT. As protein: CASSDREAFF. The rearrangement links TRBV10-2 to TRBJ1-1; D not resolved. Trimming removed 3 bases at V and 7 bases at J, with 3 bases between. CDR1 and CDR2 from the germline V gene are WSHSY and SAAADI. This CDR3 comprises 10 residues.

This clone has more than one count but fewer than ten. The chain joins TRBV18 to TRBJ1-6; D not resolved. Germline loops: CDR1 KGHSH, CDR2 LQKENI. The CDR3 sequence is 12 residues long. V was trimmed by 6 bases and J by 7 bases, leaving 7 bases between them. The CDR3 loop is CASSLRNSPLHF. CDR3 DNA: TGTGCCAGCTCCTTGAGGAATTCACCCCTCCACTTT.

This sequence joins TRBV19 and TRBJ2-7; D is ambiguous. Germline CDR1 LNHDA, CDR2 SQIVND (reference sequence). Trimming left V 3 bases short and J 2 bases short, with 5 bases between. The CDR3 length is 12 residues. CDR3 DNA sequence: TGTGCCAGTAGTATGAATACCTACGAGCAGTACTTC. Protein: CASSMNTYEQYF. The full variable domain, completed using reference TRBV19 and TRBJ2-7, is DGGITQSPKYLFRKEGQNVTLSCEQNLNHDAMYWYRQDPGQGLRLIYYSQIVNDFQKGDIAEGYSVSREKKESFPLTVTSAQKNPTAFYLCASSMNTYEQYFGPGTRLTVT.

This clone was recorded only once. The chain couples TRBV2 to TRBJ2-2, with 9 bases aligning to TRBD2. The CDR3 runs 16 residues. The V gene's germline CDR1 is SNHLY and CDR2 FYNNEI. Trimming removed 1 base from V and 7 bases from J; junction bases left unmatched: 7. CDR3 sequence: CASSEVRTSAGGELFF. CDR3 sequence (DNA): TGTGCCAGCAGTGAAGTGAGGACTAGCGCCGGCGGGGAGCTGTTTTTT.

The V and J genes are TRBV19 and TRBJ2-7; D is unresolved. Trimming removed 4 bases at V and 2 bases at J, with 12 bases between. The CDR3 runs 14 residues. From germline, CDR1 is LNHDA and CDR2 SQIVND (reference sequence). CDR3 DNA sequence: TGTGCCAGTAGTACACAAACGGCACCCTACGAGCAGTACTTC. This gives the protein CASSTQTAPYEQYF.